This TCR beta chain came from a study of monozygotic twins with inflammatory bowel disease. Germline V gene lookup returns CDR1 LNHDA and CDR2 SQIVND (reference sequence). The CDR3 spans 15 residues. UMIs bearing a 6-nucleotide sample barcode were added through template switching. TCRdb re-called the 5' RACE reads and shows each CDR3 protein once, DNA omitted. This sample's clone table lists over 150,000 distinct CDR3 sequences. V gene TRBV19 combines with J gene TRBJ2-1; lacking DNA, the TRBD2 call made by TCRdb goes unchecked. The sequence came from a human donor with ulcerative colitis or Crohn's disease, or a healthy co-twin of an affected twin (not recorded which). Input material: blood. This CDR3 is CASTPQREGYNEQFF.